What follows are 11 T cell receptor beta chains derived from one specimen sequenced in a study of CD8 T cells in Susac syndrome. With random hexamers, reverse transcription was performed on roughly 0.5 to 1 ug of RNA. One entry per CDR3 protein, called by TCRdb with MiXCR from the immunoSEQ multiplex PCR reads. The table lists tens of thousands of distinct CDR3 sequences, 90% to 95% of them singletons, with 0.2% to 0.3% in the top ten. Sample: CD8+ T cells from PBMCs. These receptors all come from a human donor in good health.

This chain uses TRBV3-1 with TRBJ2-1, with 10 nucleotides matching TRBD2. This CDR3 is 16 amino acids long. CDR1 and CDR2 (germline): LGHDT, YNNKEL (reference sequence). V shed 1 base and J 6 bases; nucleotides not matched to a gene: 6. DNA for the CDR3: TGTGCCAGCAGCCAAGTAACAGCGGGAGGGCGCAATGAGCAGTTCTTC. It specifies CASSQVTAGGRNEQFF.

The chain joins TRBV15 to TRBJ1-4; no firm D call. Trimming took off 1 base at V and 0 bases at J, with 3 bases between the two ends. The CDR3 covers 14 residues. Germline CDR1 and CDR2: LNHNV and YYDKDF (reference sequence). CDR3 region: CATSRGTTNEKLFF. CDR3 in DNA: TGTGCCACCAGCAGAGGAACAACTAATGAAAAACTGTTTTTT.

This rearrangement joins TRBV9 to TRBJ2-7, with D perhaps assigned TRBD1 or TRBD2 (6 bases each). Germline assignment: CDR1 SGDLS and CDR2 YYNGEE. CDR3 length: 14 residues. Trimming took off 0 bases at V and 6 bases at J, with 13 bases between the two ends. The chain's CDR3 is CASSVDWGATEQYF. CDR3 bases: TGTGCCAGCAGCGTAGACTGGGGGGCTACCGAGCAGTACTTC.

V usage is TRBV7-6 and J usage is TRBJ1-2, with a possible D match to TRBD1 (5 bases). The CDR3 is made up of 14 amino acids. The V gene's germline CDR1 is SGHVS and CDR2 FNYEAQ. Trimming cost V 5 bases and J 8 bases, with 18 bases left between them. The chain's CDR3 is CASSPSDSSRGYTF. CDR3 sequence (DNA): TGTGCCAGCAGCCCCTCAGACAGCTCCCGGGGCTACACCTTC.

This chain joins TRBV6-2 or TRBV6-3 and TRBJ2-7; 7 bases match TRBD2. V was clipped by 10 bases and J by 7 bases; unmatched bases: 19. The CDR3 length is 15 residues. Germline CDR1 and CDR2: MNHEY and SVGEGT. CDR3 sequence (DNA): TGTGCCACCAACAGGTGGGACTACCCTTTTTGGGAGCAGTACGTC. The encoded protein is CATNRWDYPFWEQYV.

The rearrangement joins TRBV4-1 to TRBJ2-5; 14 nucleotides match TRBD2. Germline V gene lookup returns CDR1 MGHRA and CDR2 YSYEKL. The CDR3 has 16 residues. The trim removed 4 bases at V and 3 bases at J, leaving 4 bases unmatched. CDR3 DNA sequence: TGCGCCAGCAGCCGAGAGACTAGCGGGGGGGAAGAGACCCAGTACTTC. Its translation: CASSRETSGGEETQYF.

The genes are TRBV24-1 and TRBJ2-1; 8 bases agree with TRBD2. The CDR3 extends over 15 amino acids. Germline V lookup: CDR1 KGHDR, CDR2 SFDVKD. After removal of 8 bases from V and 5 bases from J, the junction contained 10 bases not matched to a gene. The chain's CDR3 is CATKDSGGPNNEQFF. CDR3 nucleotide sequence: TGTGCCACCAAGGATTCGGGAGGGCCGAACAATGAGCAGTTCTTC.

The chain recombines TRBV9 with TRBJ2-4; maybe TRBD1 (6 bases). CDR1 is SGDLS, CDR2 YYNGEE, per germline. The CDR3 totals 15 residues. V was trimmed by 0 bases and J by 8 bases, leaving 15 bases between them. The CDR3 coding sequence is TGTGCCAGCAGCGTAGCGAACAGGGTGGTAGACATTCAGTACTTC. Amino acids: CASSVANRVVDIQYF.

The J gene is TRBJ2-2, the V gene TRBV4-1; D is unclear. CDR3 length: 16 amino acids. CDR1 and CDR2 (germline): MGHRA, YSYEKL. V shed 0 bases and J shed 1 base, with 9 bases lying between them. The CDR3 sequence is CASSQEQNLNTGELFF. The CDR3 bases are TGCGCCAGCAGCCAAGAACAGAACCTGAACACCGGGGAGCTGTTTTTT.

The CDR3 is CATSDETGQGLVDTQYF. In nucleotides, the CDR3 is TGTGCCACCAGTGATGAGACGGGACAGGGATTGGTGGATACGCAGTATTTT. This sequence joins TRBV24-1 and TRBJ2-3; TRBD1 agrees at 9 bases. V lost 3 bases to trimming and J lost 6 bases; unmatched junction nucleotides: 12. The germline CDR1 and CDR2 sequences are KGHDR and SFDVKD. CDR3 size: 17 residues.

This chain connects TRBV20-1 to TRBJ2-1; no firm D call. CDR1 is DFQATT and CDR2 is SNEGSKA in the germline V gene (reference sequence). This CDR3 contains 14 residues. The V and J ends lost 2 bases and 7 bases respectively, with 15 bases between them. CDR3 nucleotides: TGCAGTGCTAGACCCGGGCAACCTGGAAATGAGCAGTTCTTC. It yields the protein CSARPGQPGNEQFF.